The sequence of this T cell receptor (beta chain) was determined in a study of blood T cell repertoires in COVID-19. Study-level information: COVID-19 samples from acute and convalescent phases originated in the United States, Italy and Spain. T cells, B-cell-depleted T cells, or PBMCs provided the cDNA or gDNA that served as material.

The CDR3 contains 15 residues. The germline V gene encodes CDR1 SGHDT and CDR2 YYEEEE. The V gene end was trimmed by 2 bases and the J gene end by 3 bases; junction bases not matched to a gene: 5. As handled by the study authors: The authors estimated nucleated cell counts from reference gene primer amplification. Assay used: immunoSEQ multiplex PCR; TCRdb lists only in-frame clones, some missing. The V and J calls and the clone size are those of that table, but D and trimming were determined from the DNA. The sample holds some 110,000 clones, roughly four fifths seen once. The source material was peripheral blood. The chain has TRBV5-6 and TRBJ1-5, with 7 bases lining up with TRBD1. The sequence was obtained from a man in his sixties with acute or convalescent COVID-19. CDR3 sequence (DNA): TGTGCCAGCAGCTTTTACCAGGGGGACAATCAGCCCCAGCATTTT. It specifies CASSFYQGDNQPQHF.